This entry lists 23 T cell receptor beta chains sequenced from one sample in a study of blood T cell repertoires in COVID-19. TCRdb keeps only in-frame clones here, not all; method: immunoSEQ multiplex PCR. The sample yields around 170,000 clones, just over 85% seen once. Sequencing was carried out using PBMCs or T cells enriched from blood (not recorded which). The receptor set was obtained from a woman between 18 and 29 years old who had recovered from COVID-19.

V usage is TRBV4-1 and J usage is TRBJ2-1; 7 nucleotides agree with TRBD2. With V trimmed by 0 bases and J by 4 bases, 6 bases remained unmatched. The CDR3 contains 16 residues. CDR1 MGHRA and CDR2 YSYEKL come from the germline V gene. The CDR3 nucleotides are TGCGCCAGCAGCCAAGATGGTCTAGCGGAATACAATGAGCAGTTCTTC. It encodes CASSQDGLAEYNEQFF.

The chain combines TRBV2 with TRBJ2-1; maybe TRBD2 (5 bases). This CDR3 contains 14 residues. Between the trimmed V and J ends, which lost 5 bases and 10 bases, there was a span of 18 bases. The germline V gene has CDR1 SNHLY and CDR2 FYNNEI. The CDR3 region is CASSFERGREEQFF. The DNA for the CDR3 is TGTGCCAGCAGTTTCGAACGGGGAAGAGAGGAGCAGTTCTTC.

This chain links TRBV27 with TRBJ1-4; TRBD1 agrees at 7 bases. The junction had 10 bases not matched to a gene; V was cut back by 6 bases and J by 6 bases. Germline V lookup: CDR1 MNHEY, CDR2 SMNVEV (reference sequence). The CDR3 runs to 15 residues. Here the CDR3 DNA reads TGTGCCAGCAGGCCGGACGGCCAGGGGGATGAAAAACTGTTTTTT. This gives the protein CASRPDGQGDEKLFF. The variable domain in full, completed from reference TRBV27 and TRBJ1-4, reads EAQVTQNPRYLITVTGKKLTVTCSQNMNHEYMSWYRQDPGLGLRQIYYSMNVEVTDKGDVPEGYKVSRKEKRNFPLILESPSPNQTSLYFCASRPDGQGDEKLFFGSGTQLSVL.

The gene calls are TRBV7-3 and TRBJ1-3, with 7 bases identical to TRBD1. This CDR3 has 15 residues. Germline assignment: CDR1 SGHTA and CDR2 FQGTGA. Trimming cost V 1 base and J 3 bases; bases outside gene matches: 3. The CDR3 is CASSLSTGDGNTIYF. The CDR3 bases are TGTGCCAGCAGCTTAAGCACAGGGGATGGAAACACCATATATTTT.

The genes are TRBV7-9 and TRBJ2-3, with D uncertain. This CDR3 is built from 15 residues. Germline V gene sequence: CDR1 SEHNR, CDR2 FQNEAQ (reference sequence). Trimming cost V 2 bases and J 3 bases, with 12 bases left between them. CDR3 sequence reads: CASSLSHLRTDTQYF. DNA for the CDR3: TGTGCCAGCAGCTTAAGTCACCTTCGGACAGATACGCAGTATTTT.

The chain has TRBV4-1 and TRBJ1-4; D gene unclear. Trimming took 4 bases from V and 4 from J, leaving 19 bases between them. Per the germline V gene, CDR1 is MGHRA and CDR2 is YSYEKL. This CDR3 comprises 17 residues. The CDR3 DNA reads as TGCGCCAGCAGCCGCGCCGGGATTTTTGTTAATAATGAAAAACTGTTTTTT. Translation: CASSRAGIFVNNEKLFF.

This chain uses TRBV11-2 with TRBJ2-2; maybe TRBD2 (7 bases). V was clipped by 4 bases and J by 9 bases, with 15 bases between them. CDR1 and CDR2 (germline): SGHAT, FQNNGV. CDR3 length: 14 residues. CDR3 DNA: TGTGCCAGCAGCTCCGAGGGGGGGAGACGGGAGCTGTTTTTT. Translated, it gives CASSSEGGRRELFF.

CDR3 sequence: CASRLSDTEAFF. CDR3 bases: TGTGCCAGCAGGCTCAGCGACACTGAAGCTTTCTTT. This rearrangement joins TRBV5-4 to TRBJ1-1; no clear D gene. The germline V gene has CDR1 SGHNT and CDR2 YYREEE (reference sequence). Between the trimmed V and J ends, which lost 5 bases and 3 bases, there was a span of 8 bases. This CDR3 comprises 12 residues.

This clone was recorded a few times. The J gene is TRBJ2-7, the V gene TRBV6-1; D is possibly TRBD2 (5 bases). V shed 0 bases and J shed 5 bases, with 11 bases lying between them. CDR1 is MNHNS and CDR2 is SASEGT in the germline V gene. The CDR3 totals 14 residues. The CDR3 region is CASSEASPRDEQYF. The CDR3 region has the DNA TGTGCCAGCAGTGAAGCGAGCCCGAGGGACGAGCAGTACTTC.

The CDR3 sequence is CASSPPPRLAGDYEQYF. The CDR3 DNA follows: TGTGCCAGCAGTCCCCCCCCCAGACTAGCGGGGGACTACGAGCAGTACTTC. The chain combines TRBV27 with TRBJ2-7; 12 bases agree with TRBD2. CDR3 length equals 17 residues. Germline CDR1 and CDR2: MNHEY and SMNVEV (reference sequence). The junction had 11 bases not matched to a gene; V was cut back by 5 bases and J by 3 bases.

This sequence joins TRBV28 and TRBJ2-2; 7 nucleotides align to TRBD1. The germline V gene encodes CDR1 MDHEN and CDR2 SYDVKM. The ends lost 10 bases at V and 4 bases at J; junction bases unmatched: 6. The CDR3 is made up of 13 amino acids. The CDR3 region is CATSRGRTGELFF. The DNA of the CDR3 is TGTGCCACCTCAAGGGGGCGCACCGGGGAGCTGTTTTTT.

V and J are TRBV3-1 (or the pseudogene TRBV3-2) and TRBJ2-6, with a possible D match to TRBD1 (6 bases). Deletions cut 4 bases from V and 0 bases from J, with 16 bases between. Germline assignment: CDR1 LGHDT and CDR2 YNNKEL (reference sequence). The CDR3 runs 18 residues. CDR3 region: CASSPGAGARSGANVLTF. CDR3 DNA sequence: TGTGCCAGCAGCCCTGGGGCAGGGGCGCGCTCTGGGGCCAACGTCCTGACTTTC.

The chain employs TRBV27 and TRBJ2-7; 10 positions match TRBD2. Germline CDR1 and CDR2: MNHEY and SMNVEV (reference sequence). The CDR3 covers 16 residues. The ends lost 5 bases at V and 5 bases at J; junction bases unmatched: 12. CDR3 in DNA: TGTGCCAGCAGTCCCCTCGGGCTAGCGGGAGCCCACGAGCAGTACTTC. It yields the protein CASSPLGLAGAHEQYF.

This clone is a singleton in its sample. The gene calls are TRBV5-1 and TRBJ2-7, with 9 bases fitting TRBD1. CDR1 and CDR2 (germline): SGHRS, YFSETQ. The ends lost 4 bases at V and 4 bases at J; junction bases unmatched: 6. The CDR3 is 14 amino acids. Here the CDR3 DNA reads TGCGCCAGCAGCGGAACAGGGGGCGGGTACGAGCAGTACTTC. It is translated as CASSGTGGGYEQYF. Full variable domain (rest looked up from reference TRBV5-1 and TRBJ2-7): KAGVTQTPRYLIKTRGQQVTLSCSPISGHRSVSWYQQTPGQGLQFLFEYFSETQRNKGNFPGRFSGRQFSNSRSEMNVSTLELGDSALYLCASSGTGGGYEQYFGPGTRLTVT.

This clone was seen once. This chain joins TRBV7-2 and TRBJ1-2; 7 bases agree with TRBD1. The CDR3 spans 16 residues. Trimming took 5 bases from V and 2 from J; bases not matched to a gene: 11. Looked up from germline, CDR1 is SGHTA and CDR2 is FQGNSA. DNA for the CDR3: TGTGCCAGCAGCCCTCTAGTGGACAGGCCAAACTATGGCTACACCTTC. It encodes CASSPLVDRPNYGYTF.

The chain links TRBV5-1 to TRBJ2-5; 12 bases line up with TRBD2. The germline V gene encodes CDR1 SGHRS and CDR2 YFSETQ. The CDR3 contains 14 residues. The J segment lost 4 bases and the V segment lost 4 bases, leaving 2 bases of the junction unmatched. CDR3 sequence: CASSTGLAGETQYF. The CDR3 DNA reads as TGCGCCAGCAGCACGGGACTAGCGGGAGAGACCCAGTACTTC.

This chain uses TRBV19 with TRBJ2-5; TRBD2 matches at 8 bases. There are 14 residues in the CDR3. The V gene end was trimmed by 5 bases and the J gene end by 7 bases; junction bases not matched to a gene: 9. Germline CDR1 is LNHDA and CDR2 is SQIVND (reference sequence). CDR3 in DNA: TGTGCCAGTAGTTCGATAGCGGGGCGTGGGACCCAGTACTTC. Translated, it gives CASSSIAGRGTQYF. Based on the CDR3 plus reference TRBV19 and TRBJ2-5, the full variable domain is DGGITQSPKYLFRKEGQNVTLSCEQNLNHDAMYWYRQDPGQGLRLIYYSQIVNDFQKGDIAEGYSVSREKKESFPLTVTSAQKNPTAFYLCASSSIAGRGTQYFGPGTRLLVL.

This clone has a single count. The V and J genes are TRBV4-1 and TRBJ2-7; D not certain. Germline V CDR1 and CDR2: MGHRA, YSYEKL. The CDR3 has 12 amino acids. Between the trimmed V and J ends, which lost 1 base and 5 bases, there was a span of 6 bases. In DNA form, the CDR3 reads TGCGCCAGCAGCCAAGGGGCAGACGAGCAGTACTTC. Amino acid sequence: CASSQGADEQYF.

The J gene is TRBJ1-6, the V gene TRBV4-2; possibly TRBD1 for D (5 bases). CDR3 length: 15 residues. Trimming took 0 bases from V and 7 from J, leaving 10 bases between them. Germline CDR1 LGHNA, CDR2 YNFKEQ. The CDR3 sequence is CASSQEHRTNSPLHF. The CDR3 nucleotides read TGTGCCAGCAGCCAAGAACACAGGACGAATTCACCCCTCCACTTT.

The CDR3 DNA follows: TGTGCCAGCAGCTTAATGGGGGGTAAGAACACTGAAGCTTTCTTT. Its protein is CASSLMGGKNTEAFF. The chain combines TRBV7-3 with TRBJ1-1, with TRBD1 as a possible D gene (5 bases). Trimming removed 1 base from V and 1 base from J, with 10 bases in between. This CDR3 comprises 15 residues. The germline CDR1 and CDR2 sequences are SGHTA and FQGTGA.

The chain carries TRBV5-4 and TRBJ2-1, with D maybe TRBD2 (6 bases). This CDR3 is 13 amino acids long. Germline CDR1 and CDR2: SGHNT and YYREEE (reference sequence). The V end was cut by 4 bases, the J end by 7 bases, with 12 bases between. The CDR3 here is CASSPGGGNEQFF. In DNA, the CDR3 is TGTGCCAGCAGCCCGGGTGGGGGGAATGAGCAGTTCTTC.

This chain uses TRBV5-6 with TRBJ1-1, with D unresolved. V was pared by 4 bases and J by 2 bases, with 15 bases between. Germline lookup yields CDR1 SGHDT and CDR2 YYEEEE. The CDR3 has 15 residues. DNA for the CDR3: TGTGCCAGCAGCCACCTTATGTCAGTTAACACTGAAGCTTTCTTT. Encoded protein: CASSHLMSVNTEAFF.

This sequence joins TRBV18 and TRBJ2-1; D perhaps matches TRBD1 (5 bases). This CDR3 contains 13 residues. Germline V gives CDR1 KGHSH, CDR2 LQKENI. V shed 2 bases and J shed 8 bases, with 10 bases lying between them. The CDR3 reads CASSPDSNHEQFF. DNA of the CDR3: TGTGCCAGCTCACCAGACAGTAACCATGAGCAGTTCTTC.